Shown below are 22 T cell receptor beta chains from a single sample sequenced in a study of cytomegalovirus exposure and HLA in healthy donors. It was with 60 Vbeta and 13 Jbeta primers that the PCR ran. This table comes from immunoSEQ multiplex PCR, and its TCRdb copy is limited to in-frame clones, with some not included. Among about 160,000 clones listed, about four fifths were seen once. The material sequenced was PBMCs. These receptor sequences come from a human donor in good health.

V and J are TRBV4-3 and TRBJ2-7; TRBD2 matches at 11 bases. The trim removed 4 bases at V and 3 bases at J, leaving 2 bases unmatched. CDR1 and CDR2 (germline): LGHNA, YSLEER. The CDR3 spans 14 residues. The CDR3 nucleotides are TGCGCCAGCAGCCTGGGGACTAGCGGCTACGAGCAGTACTTC. This translates into CASSLGTSGYEQYF.

The rearrangement links TRBV28 to TRBJ2-5, with a possible D match to TRBD2 (6 bases). The J call could be wrong; TRBJ2-7 is a better fit for the DNA end. Germline CDR1 reads MDHEN; CDR2 reads SYDVKM. The CDR3 runs 15 residues. For the CDR3, the DNA is TGTGCCAGCAGTTTAGGGGACTTAAGAAGTTACGAGCAGTACTTC. Amino acids: CASSLGDLRSYEQYF.

This clone was observed a single time. This chain links TRBV6-1 with TRBJ1-5; D call uncertain. The germline V gene has CDR1 MNHNS and CDR2 SASEGT. The CDR3 totals 13 residues. Between the trimmed V and J ends, which lost 3 bases and 7 bases, there was a span of 10 bases. CDR3 in amino acids: CASSEVGRQPQHF. In DNA, the CDR3 is TGTGCCAGCAGTGAGGTCGGGAGGCAGCCCCAGCATTTT.

V is TRBV6-1 and J is TRBJ2-7; possible D gene TRBD1, 5 bases. The CDR3 sequence is 14 residues long. Germline assignment: CDR1 MNHNS and CDR2 SASEGT. V dropped 6 bases and J dropped 3 bases, with 15 bases sitting between them. The CDR3 is CASSPTAPGYEQYF. The CDR3, as DNA: TGTGCCAGCAGCCCGACAGCCCCAGGCTACGAGCAGTACTTC.

The V call is TRBV6-1, the J call TRBJ2-7; D gene uncertain. V lost 9 bases and J lost 3, with 15 bases in between. The CDR3 has 13 amino acids. Germline-derived CDR1 and CDR2 are MNHNS and SASEGT. CDR3 sequence: CASTVNPGYEQYF. As DNA, the CDR3 is TGTGCCAGTACGGTCAATCCAGGCTACGAGCAGTACTTC.

This clone appeared a single time. The chain combines TRBV27 with TRBJ2-1; 12 nucleotides line up with TRBD2. Germline CDR1 MNHEY, CDR2 SMNVEV (reference sequence). This CDR3 region has 19 residues. V trimming: 3 bases; J trimming: 0 bases; junction bases outside the gene matches: 9. CDR3 coding DNA: TGTGCCAGCAGTTTCCTAGCGGGGGGGACCTCAAGCTCCTACAATGAGCAGTTCTTC. This sequence encodes CASSFLAGGTSSSYNEQFF.

This clone was seen a single time. The chain employs TRBV6-6 and TRBJ2-7, with a weak D call TRBD2 (5 bases). The germline V gene encodes CDR1 MNHNY and CDR2 SVGAGI (reference sequence). The germline V and J ends were trimmed by 0 bases and 2 bases, with 8 bases remaining between them. The CDR3 totals 14 residues. The CDR3 DNA is TGTGCCAGCAGTTACTCGGGGAGTGCCTACGAGCAGTACTTC. Translation gives CASSYSGSAYEQYF.

The rearrangement uses TRBV28 and TRBJ1-2, with 10 bases lining up with TRBD1. The ends lost 6 bases at V and 2 bases at J; junction bases unmatched: 6. Per germline, CDR1 MDHEN and CDR2 SYDVKM. There are 15 residues in the CDR3. The CDR3 sequence is CASSPPGQGNYGYTF. The CDR3 nucleotides read TGTGCCAGCAGCCCCCCGGGACAGGGGAACTATGGCTACACCTTC.

The rearrangement links TRBV6-1 to TRBJ1-1; TRBD1 agrees at 7 bases. This CDR3 is built from 14 residues. The V segment lost 5 bases and the J segment 6 bases; nucleotides outside the gene matches: 9. CDR1 and CDR2 (germline): MNHNS, SASEGT. CDR3 bases: TGTGCCAGCAGTCCTGGACAGGTCCCCCCTGAAGCTTTCTTT. Encoded protein: CASSPGQVPPEAFF.

V and J are TRBV2 and TRBJ2-5; TRBD1 aligns across 9 bases. CDR1 SNHLY and CDR2 FYNNEI come from the germline V gene. The trim removed 5 bases at V and 0 bases at J, leaving 7 bases unmatched. There are 16 residues in the CDR3. CDR3 sequence: CASSSVGTGNQETQYF. CDR3 nucleotide sequence: TGTGCCAGCAGTAGTGTGGGGACAGGGAACCAAGAGACCCAGTACTTC. Variable domain in full (rest from reference TRBV2 and TRBJ2-5): EPEVTQTPSHQVTQMGQEVILRCVPISNHLYFYWYRQILGQKVEFLVSFYNNEISEKSEIFDDQFSVERPDGSNFTLKIRSTKLEDSAMYFCASSSVGTGNQETQYFGPGTRLLVL.

This chain connects TRBV27 to TRBJ1-2; a possible D gene is TRBD1 (6 bases). The V end lost 6 bases, the J end lost 3 bases, and 14 bases lay between the germline ends. Germline lookup yields CDR1 MNHEY and CDR2 SMNVEV (reference sequence). There are 14 residues in the CDR3. The CDR3 loop reads CASSPDRGYYGYTF. CDR3 nucleotides: TGTGCCAGCAGCCCGGACAGAGGATACTATGGCTACACCTTC.

The chain carries TRBV7-2 and TRBJ2-3, with 11 positions matching TRBD2. CDR3 length: 14 amino acids. V was clipped by 5 bases and J by 10 bases; unmatched bases: 8. In germline, CDR1 is SGHTA, CDR2 FQGNSA. Here the CDR3 DNA reads TGTGCCAGCAGCCCACCTCCACTAGCGGGGGCGCAGTATTTT. This codes for CASSPPPLAGAQYF. Complete variable domain (other parts from reference TRBV7-2 and TRBJ2-3): GAGVSQSPSNKVTEKGKDVELRCDPISGHTALYWYRQSLGQGLEFLIYFQGNSAPDKSGLPSDRFSAERTGGSVSTLTIQRTQQEDSAVYLCASSPPPLAGAQYFGPGTRLTVL.

The rearrangement joins TRBV11-3 to TRBJ1-2; a possible D gene is TRBD1 (6 bases). This CDR3 spans 16 amino acids. Germline-derived CDR1 and CDR2 are SGHNT and YENEEA. V was shortened by 5 bases and J by 2 bases, with 18 bases between the two germline ends. The CDR3 nucleotides read TGTGCCAGCAGCCGCGTCTCCGGACAGTTCAACTATGGCTACACCTTC. Translation gives CASSRVSGQFNYGYTF.

This chain links TRBV6-4 with TRBJ2-3, with D hard to call. The V gene's germline CDR1 is MRHNA and CDR2 SNTAGT. Deletions cut 6 bases from V and 2 bases from J, with 15 bases between. The length of the CDR3 is 15 residues. CDR3 DNA: TGTGCCAGCAGATCAGACTCGATCTCCACAGATACGCAGTATTTT. Amino acids: CASRSDSISTDTQYF.

The chain carries TRBV28 and TRBJ2-2; D might be TRBD2 (6 bases). Trimming left V 6 bases short and J 8 bases short, with 10 bases between. Germline CDR1 and CDR2: MDHEN and SYDVKM. This CDR3 spans 12 amino acids. The CDR3 protein is CASRRGWGELFF. The CDR3, as DNA: TGTGCCAGCAGGCGGGGTTGGGGGGAGCTGTTTTTT.

Turning to this clone: A read error may produce the germline difference seen at one junction end. This chain uses TRBV28 with TRBJ2-2; a weak D match, TRBD2 (6 bases). This CDR3 has 17 residues. Germline values: CDR1 MDHEN, CDR2 SYDVKM. CDR3 region: CASSLVKGLAKTGELFF. CDR3 coding DNA: TGTGCCAGCAGTTTAGTTAAGGGGCTAGCGAAAACCGGGGAGCTGTTTTTT.

This clone has just one count. The chain links TRBV2 to TRBJ1-1, with D tentatively TRBD1 (6 bases). The CDR3 is 13 residues long. Germline CDR1 and CDR2: SNHLY and FYNNEI. Trimming shortened V by 5 bases and J by 2 bases, and 9 bases separated the two germline ends. The CDR3 nucleotides read TGTGCCAGCAGTACAGGGTCTAACACTGAAGCTTTCTTT. Amino acid sequence: CASSTGSNTEAFF.

The V call is TRBV19, the J call TRBJ1-2, with D perhaps matching TRBD1 (5 bases). The CDR3 is 14 residues long. V was shortened by 7 bases and J by 6 bases, with 18 bases between the two germline ends. Germline V lookup: CDR1 LNHDA, CDR2 SQIVND (reference sequence). The CDR3: CASTVAGLLDGYTF. CDR3 nucleotides: TGTGCCAGTACAGTTGCGGGACTCCTAGATGGCTACACCTTC.

The chain employs TRBV14 and TRBJ2-3, with a possible D match to TRBD2 (5 bases). V was trimmed by 2 bases and J by 2 bases, leaving 11 bases between them. CDR1 and CDR2 from the germline V gene are SGHDN and FVKESK. The CDR3 is made up of 15 amino acids. CDR3 sequence (DNA): TGTGCCAGCAGCCAACTCCCGGGATACACAGATACGCAGTATTTT. It specifies CASSQLPGYTDTQYF. The full variable domain, its missing parts supplied by reference TRBV14 and TRBJ2-3, is EAGVTQFPSHSVIEKGQTVTLRCDPISGHDNLYWYRRVMGKEIKFLLHFVKESKQDESGMPNNRFLAERTGGTYSTLKVQPAELEDSGVYFCASSQLPGYTDTQYFGPGTRLTVL.

The V call is TRBV6-4, the J call TRBJ2-7; D possibly corresponds to TRBD1 (6 bases). The V gene's germline CDR1 is MRHNA and CDR2 SNTAGT. V was trimmed by 6 bases and J by 0 bases, leaving 15 bases between them. CDR3 length: 15 residues. The CDR3 nucleotides are TGTGCCAGCAGCGTGGACAGCTTAAGCTCCTACGAGCAGTACTTC. Translated, it gives CASSVDSLSSYEQYF.

The rearrangement joins TRBV6-1 to TRBJ2-3, with D hard to call. Germline-derived CDR1 and CDR2 are MNHNS and SASEGT. With 4 bases removed from V and 1 base from J, the gap between germline ends came to 6 bases. This CDR3 is 13 amino acids long. This CDR3 reads CASSVRGTDTQYF. CDR3 DNA sequence: TGTGCCAGCAGTGTAAGAGGCACAGATACGCAGTATTTT.

The chain has TRBV28 and TRBJ1-5, with TRBD1 as a possible D gene (5 bases). The CDR3 length is 16 residues. Trimming removed 6 bases from V and 4 bases from J, with 19 bases in between. From germline, CDR1 is MDHEN and CDR2 SYDVKM. The CDR3 protein is CASSQPGGVGNQPQHF. In nucleotides, the CDR3 is TGTGCCAGCAGCCAACCCGGGGGGGTAGGGAATCAGCCCCAGCATTTT.